The subject of this entry is one TCR beta chain. Antigen unknown. This specimen comes from a study of CD8 T cells in ankylosing spondylitis. Findings and caveats of the study: Matched ankylosing spondylitis synovial fluid reportedly contained a significantly enriched population of disease-linked clones. Several of the motif variants were reported before in synovial fluid and blood from reactive arthritis.

The CDR3 extends over 16 amino acids. Germline assignment: CDR1 LNHNV and CDR2 YYDKDF (reference sequence). V was pared by 8 bases and J by 0 bases, with 20 bases between. MiXCR was run by TCRdb on the 5' RACE reads, yielding one entry per CDR3 protein. The top ten clones hold 16% of a sample with about 200,000 distinct CDR3 sequences, about 13% of them seen once. The chain couples TRBV15 to TRBJ2-7, with unresolved D. This clonotype was sampled from a male donor with ankylosing spondylitis or in good health (not recorded which). Sequencing input: blood, either unsorted or a sorted T cell fraction (not recorded which). The CDR3 nucleotides read TGTGCCACCGCCTCCTCCAGCGTCCTTAGCTCCTACGAGCAGTACTTC. It yields the protein CATASSSVLSSYEQYF.